The rows below give T cell receptor beta chains drawn from one sample of a study of T cell repertoires in cytomegalovirus infection. One entry per CDR3 protein results from TCRdb running MiXCR on the reads. The sample records about 330,000 distinct CDR3 sequences, roughly 9.5% being singletons. Sequencing was done on a sample of PBMCs. These receptor sequences come from a human donor in good health (CMV status not recorded). Some clones in this sample may be carry-over from other donors' samples. Both conserved end residues are part of each CDR3. D genes are given only for firm matches. Some rows have no size entry. The others give once, few or many, or a class for an expanded clone.

d_call: TRBD1
j_call: TRBJ2-3
v_call: TRBV2
clone_size: NA
cdr3_aa: CASSGGTGGTDTQYF
cdr3_nt: TGTGCCAGCAGTGGAGGAACAGGGGGAACAGATACGCAGTATTTT

d_call: NA
j_call: TRBJ1-1
v_call: TRBV12-3/TRBV12-4
clone_size: NA
cdr3_aa: CASSPPKGGAFF
cdr3_nt: TGTGCCAGCAGTCCCCCCAAAGGCGGGGCTTTCTTT

d_call: TRBD1
j_call: TRBJ2-7
v_call: TRBV20-1
clone_size: NA
cdr3_aa: CSAGTGSGYEQYF
cdr3_nt: TGCAGTGCTGGGACAGGGTCGGGGTACGAGCAGTACTTC

d_call: NA
j_call: TRBJ1-5
v_call: TRBV7-2
clone_size: many
cdr3_aa: CASSFGAPDQPQHF
cdr3_nt: TGTGCCAGCAGCTTCGGGGCACCGGATCAGCCCCAGCATTTT

d_call: NA
j_call: TRBJ2-7
v_call: TRBV3-1
clone_size: few
cdr3_aa: CASSQDRQADEQYF
cdr3_nt: TGTGCCAGCAGCCAAGACCGACAGGCGGACGAGCAGTACTTC

d_call: TRBD2
j_call: TRBJ2-5
v_call: TRBV6-1
clone_size: once
cdr3_aa: CASSLGAGGTVRKTQYF
cdr3_nt: TGTGCCAGCAGTCTCGGGGCGGGGGGGACCGTTCGGAAGACCCAGTACTTC

d_call: TRBD1
j_call: TRBJ1-3
v_call: TRBV28
clone_size: NA
cdr3_aa: CASRTGAGNTIYF
cdr3_nt: TGTGCCAGCCGGACAGGAGCGGGAAACACCATATATTTT

d_call: TRBD1
j_call: TRBJ2-2
v_call: TRBV7-2
clone_size: many
cdr3_aa: CASSLGQGPTGELFF
cdr3_nt: TGTGCCAGCAGCCTGGGACAGGGGCCCACCGGGGAGCTGTTTTTT

d_call: NA
j_call: TRBJ2-5
v_call: TRBV5-1
clone_size: many
cdr3_aa: CASSHTRDGGSETQYF
cdr3_nt: TGCGCCAGCAGCCACACCCGCGACGGGGGTTCAGAGACCCAGTACTTC

d_call: NA
j_call: TRBJ2-1
v_call: TRBV11-2
clone_size: many
cdr3_aa: CASSQSEGGAFGNEQFF
cdr3_nt: TGTGCCAGCAGCCAGAGCGAAGGGGGGGCGTTCGGGAATGAGCAGTTCTTC

d_call: NA
j_call: TRBJ1-5
v_call: TRBV11-3
clone_size: many
cdr3_aa: CASSTTRQDFPLCSNQPQHF
cdr3_nt: TGTGCCAGCAGCACCACAAGACAGGACTTTCCACTGTGTAGCAATCAGCCCCAGCATTTT

d_call: NA
j_call: TRBJ2-7
v_call: TRBV19
clone_size: once
cdr3_aa: CASTPTGGGSSYEQYF
cdr3_nt: TGTGCCAGTACTCCCACTGGAGGGGGATCATCCTACGAGCAGTACTTC

d_call: TRBD2
j_call: TRBJ2-5
v_call: TRBV7-8
clone_size: many
cdr3_aa: CASSQTGTSGETQYF
cdr3_nt: TGTGCCAGCAGCCAGACCGGGACTAGCGGAGAGACCCAGTACTTC

d_call: NA
j_call: TRBJ1-1
v_call: TRBV25-1
clone_size: many
cdr3_aa: CASRRFPNTEAFF
cdr3_nt: TGTGCCAGCAGACGGTTTCCGAACACTGAAGCTTTCTTT

d_call: NA
j_call: TRBJ2-4
v_call: TRBV7-2
clone_size: many
cdr3_aa: CASSPREEVKNIQYF
cdr3_nt: TGTGCCAGCAGCCCCCGGGAAGAGGTGAAAAACATTCAGTACTTC

d_call: NA
j_call: TRBJ1-5
v_call: TRBV19
clone_size: NA
cdr3_aa: CASSIVEDQPQHF
cdr3_nt: TGTGCCAGTAGTATAGTTGAGGATCAGCCCCAGCATTTT

d_call: TRBD1
j_call: TRBJ2-2
v_call: TRBV6-8
clone_size: NA
cdr3_aa: CASSYSWTGNTGELFF
cdr3_nt: TGTGCCAGCAGTTACTCATGGACAGGAAACACCGGGGAGCTGTTTTTT

d_call: NA
j_call: TRBJ1-6
v_call: TRBV20-1
clone_size: NA
cdr3_aa: CSARGLSSYNSPLHF
cdr3_nt: TGCAGTGCTAGAGGGTTAAGCTCCTATAATTCACCCCTCCACTTT

d_call: NA
j_call: TRBJ2-1
v_call: TRBV28
clone_size: NA
cdr3_aa: CASHYSSGGGEQFF
cdr3_nt: TGTGCCTCCCACTATAGTAGCGGCGGAGGTGAGCAGTTCTTC

d_call: NA
j_call: TRBJ2-6
v_call: TRBV28
clone_size: many
cdr3_aa: CASSFVGNSGANVLTF
cdr3_nt: TGTGCCAGCAGTTTTGTAGGGAACTCTGGGGCCAACGTCCTGACTTTC

d_call: NA
j_call: TRBJ2-2
v_call: TRBV19
clone_size: many
cdr3_aa: CASSPLLLNTGELFF
cdr3_nt: TGTGCCAGTAGTCCTCTTCTACTGAACACCGGGGAGCTGTTTTTT

d_call: TRBD1
j_call: TRBJ1-5
v_call: TRBV20-1
clone_size: few
cdr3_aa: CSARGRQGAPHQPQHF
cdr3_nt: TGCAGTGCTAGAGGCCGACAGGGAGCCCCCCATCAGCCCCAGCATTTT

d_call: TRBD2
j_call: TRBJ2-1
v_call: TRBV7-2
clone_size: many
cdr3_aa: CASSSRGGDYNEQFF
cdr3_nt: TGTGCCAGCAGCTCCCGCGGGGGGGACTACAATGAGCAGTTCTTC

d_call: NA
j_call: TRBJ1-2
v_call: TRBV4-2
clone_size: many
cdr3_aa: CASSQWDNYGYTF
cdr3_nt: TGTGCCAGCAGCCAATGGGATAACTATGGCTACACCTTC

d_call: NA
j_call: TRBJ1-2
v_call: TRBV7-3
clone_size: NA
cdr3_aa: CASSPFYKDEGYGYTF
cdr3_nt: TGTGCCAGCAGCCCATTTTATAAAGACGAGGGGTATGGCTACACCTTC

d_call: NA
j_call: TRBJ2-7
v_call: TRBV6-2/TRBV6-3
clone_size: NA
cdr3_aa: CASSYGVGLREQYF
cdr3_nt: TGTGCCAGCAGTTACGGAGTGGGGCTCAGGGAGCAGTACTTC

d_call: TRBD2
j_call: TRBJ2-5
v_call: TRBV29-1
clone_size: few
cdr3_aa: CSVRTGGETQYF
cdr3_nt: TGCAGCGTGCGGACGGGAGGAGAGACCCAGTACTTC

d_call: TRBD1
j_call: TRBJ2-7
v_call: TRBV7-6
clone_size: many
cdr3_aa: CASSTDRTYEQYF
cdr3_nt: TGTGCCAGCAGCACGGACAGGACTTACGAGCAGTACTTC

d_call: NA
j_call: TRBJ2-7
v_call: TRBV7-2
clone_size: many
cdr3_aa: CASSLADGFYEQYF
cdr3_nt: TGTGCCAGCAGCCTAGCTGACGGATTCTACGAGCAGTACTTC

d_call: NA
j_call: TRBJ2-1
v_call: TRBV6-1
clone_size: many
cdr3_aa: CASRGGGSYNEQFF
cdr3_nt: TGTGCCAGCAGAGGGGGGGGCTCCTACAATGAGCAGTTCTTC

d_call: TRBD1
j_call: TRBJ2-1
v_call: TRBV7-3
clone_size: many
cdr3_aa: CASSSYTGDEQFF
cdr3_nt: TGTGCCAGCAGCTCTTACACAGGGGACGAGCAGTTCTTC

d_call: TRBD2
j_call: TRBJ2-3
v_call: TRBV12-3/TRBV12-4
clone_size: many
cdr3_aa: CASSRTSGRAPDTQYF
cdr3_nt: TGTGCCAGCAGTCGGACTAGCGGGAGGGCCCCAGATACGCAGTATTTT

d_call: NA
j_call: TRBJ2-7
v_call: TRBV29-1
clone_size: many
cdr3_aa: CSARPERDEQYF
cdr3_nt: TGCAGCGCCAGACCGGAGCGGGACGAGCAGTACTTC

d_call: NA
j_call: TRBJ2-7
v_call: TRBV6-6
clone_size: few
cdr3_aa: CASSYSNGRGLYF
cdr3_nt: TGTGCCAGCAGTTACTCGAACGGCCGGGGGCTGTACTTC

d_call: NA
j_call: TRBJ1-2
v_call: TRBV7-9
clone_size: few
cdr3_aa: CASSVPQSNYGYTF
cdr3_nt: TGTGCCAGCAGCGTCCCGCAGTCTAACTATGGCTACACCTTC